This paragraph reports one T cell receptor beta chain. The protocol was immunoSEQ multiplex PCR, while the TCRdb copy is restricted to in-frame clones and leaves out a portion. The sample includes 70,000 to 80,000 clones, about four fifths of them seen just once. This specimen comes from a study of control samples from healthy donors and cancer patients. The CDR3 covers 17 residues. Germline lookup yields CDR1 SGHTS and CDR2 YDEGEE. Trimming took off 4 bases at V and 0 bases at J, with 17 bases between the two ends. This TCR came from a man over 45 in good health. The chain employs TRBV5-8 and TRBJ2-1; the D gene is possibly TRBD2 (6 bases). Material: blood. Here the CDR3 DNA reads TGTGCCAGCAGCCCTGGCCGGGGGACTGTCTCCTACAATGAGCAGTTCTTC. As protein: CASSPGRGTVSYNEQFF.